The rows below give T cell receptor beta chains drawn from one sample of a study of cytomegalovirus exposure and HLA in healthy donors. Using immunoSEQ multiplex PCR, the repertoire was profiled, and TCRdb retains in-frame clones only, with some absent. The sample lists approximately 280,000 clones, 80% to 90% occurring once. The source material was PBMCs. Receptors originate from a woman aged 18-30 years in good health and CMV-seronegative. CDR3s include the opening cysteine and the closing phenylalanine or tryptophan. Each record gives: V gene, D gene, J gene, clone size, CDR3 protein, CDR3 DNA. A D gene is named only where the DNA matches it firmly. Size is omitted from some rows. Given values are once, few, many or a class for expanded clones.

TRBV7-9	-	TRBJ2-5	-	CASSLSSGFPPDF	TGTGCCAGCAGCCTTTCCTCGGGATTCCCTCCCGACTTC
TRBV7-9	-	TRBJ1-1	-	CASSLKGAEAFF	TGTGCCAGCAGCTTAAAAGGGGCTGAAGCTTTCTTT
TRBV18	-	TRBJ1-6	once	CASSPSDTGFANSPLHF	TGTGCCAGCTCACCCAGCGATACAGGGTTTGCTAATTCACCCCTCCACTTT
TRBV5-1	TRBD1	TRBJ2-5	-	CASSLAGGETQYF	TGCGCCAGCAGCTTGGCAGGGGGAGAGACCCAGTACTTC
TRBV4-1	-	TRBJ2-5	once	CASSQVDSLPAETQYF	TGCGCCAGCAGCCAAGTGGACAGCCTCCCAGCGGAGACCCAGTACTTC
TRBV25-1	-	TRBJ1-2	-	CASSESGSPNYGYTF	TGTGCCAGCAGTGAATCGGGTTCACCCAACTATGGCTACACCTTC
TRBV28	TRBD1	TRBJ1-6	once	CASSTATGSNHF	TGTGCCAGCAGTACAGCGACAGGGTCGAACCACTTT
TRBV6-5	-	TRBJ2-2	once	CASSYFRFSNTGELFF	TGTGCCAGCAGTTATTTCCGGTTTTCGAACACCGGGGAGCTGTTTTTT
TRBV10-3	TRBD1	TRBJ1-4	-	CAISVRDRDEKLFF	TGTGCCATCAGTGTTCGAGACAGGGATGAAAAACTGTTTTTT
TRBV28	-	TRBJ1-1	-	CASSFYRYEAFF	TGTGCCAGCAGTTTTTACCGGTATGAAGCTTTCTTT
TRBV4-1	TRBD1	TRBJ1-2	-	CASSREGATSANYGYTF	TGCGCCAGCAGCCGAGAGGGGGCGACGTCTGCTAACTATGGCTACACCTTC
TRBV4-1	TRBD1	TRBJ1-2	-	CASSSWTGDGYGYTF	TGCGCCAGCAGCTCTTGGACAGGGGATGGCTATGGCTACACCTTC
TRBV27	-	TRBJ1-5	-	CASSLLLGRNQPQHF	TGTGCCAGCAGTTTATTACTGGGGCGGAATCAGCCCCAGCATTTT
TRBV7-2	-	TRBJ2-7	-	CASSFAGQASDEQYF	TGTGCCAGCAGCTTCGCTGGACAGGCTAGCGACGAGCAGTACTTC
TRBV30	-	TRBJ1-5	-	CAWSSDRWGGHQPQHF	TGTGCCTGGAGTTCCGACCGGTGGGGGGGCCATCAGCCCCAGCATTTT
TRBV7-8	-	TRBJ1-2	-	CASSSDARGDYGYTF	TGTGCCAGCAGCTCTGATGCGCGGGGCGACTATGGCTACACCTTC
TRBV5-1	-	TRBJ1-2	-	CASTEAGGNYGYTF	TGCGCCAGCACCGAGGCCGGTGGAAACTATGGCTACACCTTC
TRBV5-1	TRBD1	TRBJ2-7	-	CASSGGQRDHEQYF	TGCGCCAGCAGCGGGGGACAGCGTGATCACGAGCAGTACTTC
TRBV30	TRBD2	TRBJ2-7	-	CAWSVLRTSVDYEQYF	TGTGCCTGGAGTGTACTTCGGACTAGCGTCGACTACGAGCAGTACTTC
TRBV9	-	TRBJ1-1	-	CASSLGPPGTEAFF	TGTGCCAGCTCCCTAGGTCCCCCGGGGACTGAAGCTTTCTTT
TRBV5-1	TRBD1	TRBJ2-5	-	CASSLGGAWETQYF	TGCGCCAGCAGCTTAGGGGGCGCGTGGGAGACCCAGTACTTC
TRBV18	TRBD1	TRBJ2-7	-	CASSLVDEGAYEQYF	TGTGCCAGCTCACTCGTCGATGAGGGGGCTTACGAGCAGTACTTC
TRBV27	TRBD1	TRBJ2-1	-	CASSAPGQSSYNEQFF	TGTGCCAGCAGTGCGCCGGGACAGAGCTCCTACAATGAGCAGTTCTTC
TRBV11-1	TRBD1	TRBJ2-1	-	CASSATGTGYYNEQFF	TGTGCCAGCAGCGCCACCGGGACAGGGTACTACAATGAGCAGTTCTTC
TRBV12-5	-	TRBJ1-1	-	CASGPQAKMATKANTEAFF	TGTGCTAGTGGGCCCCAGGCCAAGATGGCGACCAAAGCTAACACTGAAGCTTTCTTT
TRBV11-2	TRBD2	TRBJ2-7	-	CASSLGLAGGLAPEEQYF	TGTGCCAGCAGCTTAGGGCTAGCGGGCGGCCTCGCTCCAGAAGAGCAGTACTTC
TRBV9	-	TRBJ1-2	-	CASSVADENYGYTF	TGTGCCAGCAGCGTAGCTGATGAGAACTATGGCTACACCTTC
TRBV7-9	TRBD1	TRBJ1-2	few	CASINQGQANYGYTF	TGTGCCAGCATAAACCAGGGACAGGCTAACTATGGCTACACCTTC
TRBV7-3	-	TRBJ1-2	-	CASSLTAGGTNYGYTF	TGTGCCAGCAGCTTAACGGCGGGCGGAACTAACTATGGCTACACCTTC
TRBV7-9	-	TRBJ2-7	-	CASSFDSTGEQYF	TGTGCCAGCAGCTTCGACTCTACTGGCGAGCAGTACTTC
TRBV7-6	TRBD2	TRBJ2-1	-	CASSRDLVLNPFLAGGNEQFF	TGTGCCAGCAGCCGGGACCTGGTCTTAAATCCCTTCCTAGCGGGGGGTAATGAGCAGTTCTTC
TRBV4-1	-	TRBJ2-7	-	CASSQWGETYEQYF	TGCGCCAGCAGCCAATGGGGGGAGACCTACGAGCAGTACTTC
TRBV25-1	TRBD1	TRBJ2-1	-	CAIQSGTGSYNEQFF	TGTGCCATCCAGTCCGGGACAGGGTCCTACAATGAGCAGTTCTTC
TRBV11-2	-	TRBJ2-5	-	CASSPQGRETQYF	TGTGCCAGCAGCCCACAGGGAAGAGAGACCCAGTACTTC
TRBV27	TRBD2	TRBJ2-7	-	CASSSGLAGAYEQYF	TGTGCCAGCAGTTCGGGACTAGCGGGAGCCTACGAGCAGTACTTC
TRBV2	-	TRBJ2-2	few	CASSEGQTGELFF	TGTGCCAGCAGTGAAGGGCAGACCGGGGAGCTGTTTTTT
TRBV5-1	TRBD2	TRBJ2-3	-	CASSPRLAGGADTQYF	TGCGCCAGCAGCCCGAGACTAGCGGGGGGGGCAGATACGCAGTATTTT
TRBV5-1	-	TRBJ2-3	-	CASTRVSGGLLTDTQYF	TGCGCCAGCACCCGAGTTAGTGGGGGACTCCTCACAGATACGCAGTATTTT
TRBV2	TRBD2	TRBJ2-5	-	CASRVLAGVSETQYF	TGTGCCAGCAGGGTCCTAGCGGGAGTATCAGAGACCCAGTACTTC
TRBV7-9	-	TRBJ1-4	-	CASSSRAFQLFF	TGTGCCAGCAGCTCCCGAGCCTTCCAACTGTTTTTT
TRBV6-6	-	TRBJ1-3	once	CASSYQGSSGNTIYF	TGTGCCAGCAGTTACCAGGGAAGCTCTGGAAACACCATATATTTT
TRBV5-6	-	TRBJ1-3	-	CASSREARAGNTIYF	TGTGCCAGCAGCCGGGAGGCCCGAGCTGGGAACACCATATATTTT
TRBV7-3	-	TRBJ1-2	-	CASSLRGEYGYTF	TGTGCCAGCAGCTTAAGGGGGGAATATGGCTACACCTTC
TRBV4-1	-	TRBJ2-5	few	CASSQERETQYF	TGCGCCAGCAGCCAAGAACGGGAGACCCAGTACTTC
TRBV30	TRBD2	TRBJ2-1	-	CAWTRTSNSDEQFF	TGTGCCTGGACGCGGACTAGTAATAGCGATGAGCAGTTCTTC
TRBV19	TRBD1	TRBJ1-5	-	CASSGDRVNQPQHF	TGTGCCAGTAGTGGGGACAGGGTCAATCAGCCCCAGCATTTT
TRBV7-2	-	TRBJ2-7	-	CASSRSYEQYF	TGTGCCAGCAGCCGGTCCTACGAGCAGTACTTC
TRBV11-3	TRBD1	TRBJ2-7	-	CASSPGQGYEQYF	TGTGCCAGCAGCCCCGGACAGGGCTACGAGCAGTACTTC
TRBV5-1	TRBD1	TRBJ1-5	-	CASSPMTGGGQPQHF	TGCGCCAGCAGCCCAATGACAGGGGGCGGTCAGCCCCAGCATTTT
TRBV11-3	TRBD2	TRBJ2-7	-	CASSHGLALVEQYF	TGTGCCAGCAGCCATGGACTAGCCTTAGTTGAGCAGTACTTC
TRBV5-4	TRBD2	TRBJ2-1	once	CASSITSSGRGEQFF	TGTGCCAGCAGCATAACGTCTAGCGGGAGGGGTGAGCAGTTCTTC
TRBV19	-	TRBJ1-2	-	CASSIGQLYGYTF	TGTGCCAGTAGTATCGGACAGTTGTATGGCTACACCTTC
TRBV7-9	-	TRBJ2-2	-	CASMEQGVTPGELFF	TGTGCCAGCATGGAACAGGGAGTTACGCCCGGGGAGCTGTTTTTT
TRBV7-6	TRBD1	TRBJ2-7	-	CASSPGRDRGINEQYF	TGTGCCAGCAGCCCAGGCCGGGACAGGGGGATCAACGAGCAGTACTTC
TRBV7-6	-	TRBJ2-5	-	CASSSLAGSRGETQYF	TGTGCCAGCAGCTCCCTAGCTGGGAGCCGGGGAGAGACCCAGTACTTC
TRBV30	-	TRBJ2-1	-	CAWSFRGAYSYNEQFF	TGTGCCTGGAGTTTTCGCGGGGCGTACTCCTACAATGAGCAGTTCTTC
TRBV5-1	-	TRBJ1-1	-	CASSPGTPRGPEAFF	TGCGCCAGCAGCCCGGGGACTCCTCGCGGCCCTGAAGCTTTCTTT
TRBV5-1	TRBD2	TRBJ2-7	-	CASSLRLAGDFNEQYF	TGCGCCAGCAGCTTGCGATTAGCGGGAGATTTCAACGAGCAGTACTTC
TRBV13	-	TRBJ2-3	once	CASSLGIRRGRAWNTQYF	TGTGCCAGCAGCTTGGGAATCAGAAGGGGCCGTGCGTGGAATACGCAGTATTTT
TRBV5-6	-	TRBJ1-4	-	CASRTGGNEKLFF	TGTGCCAGCCGAACGGGGGGAAACGAAAAACTGTTTTTT